Here is one TCR beta chain with its context. Many counts were recorded for this clonotype. No cognate antigen has been identified for it. No much larger clone exists at a distance of one base, and base qualities are not known. Library preparation used multiplex PCR. TCRdb lists the instrument as Illumina HiSeq 4000. CDR3 regions were amplified by Arm-PCR with iRepertoire HTBI primers to construct TCR beta libraries. Before sequencing, the PCR products went through gel purification. The source study handled its data this way. Gene usage analysis of CDR3 amino acid clonotypes used the approximately 62 TRBV and about 13 TRBJ segments found across samples. COPE and FqMerger were used to merge the filtered high-quality paired reads into contigs. BLAST was used to align contigs to the IMGT TRBV, TRBD and TRBJ reference genes, and CDR3 was defined following IMGT. Any clonotype with a frequency above 0.1% was counted as a highly expanded clone. Repertoire diversity was measured by Shannon entropy, and V-J evenness by the Gini coefficient. Clonotypes shared by more than one individual were considered public. TCRdb took the public reads, trimmed them with fastp at Q25, ran MiXCR for clone calling and kept in-frame beta chains. One record per CDR3 amino acid sequence lists the most common genes and DNA. These V and J calls rely on TCRdb rather than the paper's analysis. In this sample the table shows under 500,000 distinct CDR3 sequences, about 20% of which occur a single time. The ten largest clonotypes hold 7% to 9.5% of the sample.

This sample was included in a study of regulatory T cells in long-lasting Graves disease (dated by TCRdb to about 2021). Broadly, across the study: To count as having persistent Graves' disease, a patient had to have received antithyroid drug treatment for over 5 years with TSH receptor autoantibodies remaining persistently positive. Persistent Graves' disease patients were compared with newly diagnosed Graves' disease patients by peripheral blood TCR sequencing and RNA sequencing. The study was registered as a clinical trial and conducted in China. TCR sequencing covered 13 persistent and 20 newly diagnosed Graves' disease patients, around 35 samples in total. On average, persistent Graves' disease patients in the clinical cohort had been on antithyroid drugs for around ten years.

Explained via the paper, the time point label denotes: persistent/refractory GD, antithyroid drugs over 5 years with positive TRAb. For both TCR sequencing and RNA sequencing, RNA was extracted from PBMCs in TRIzol. The diagnosis of Graves' disease followed American Thyroid Association guidelines. The patients came from an endocrinology department in Xi'an, China. From each patient, approximately 10 milliliters of peripheral blood was collected into an EDTA anticoagulant tube. Ficoll Paque Plus density gradient separation was used to isolate PBMCs, and no additional T cell sorting was done. An Agilent 2100 Bioanalyzer and agarose gel were used to check RNA quality, and a NanoDrop 2000 was used to measure RNA concentration. Broad study findings and their caveats: Compared with newly diagnosed patients, persistent Graves' disease patients had lower TCR Shannon entropy and fewer highly expanded clones, which suggests clonal expansion. Only the TCR beta chain was sequenced and analyzed. Persistent disease showed preferential use of TRBV28, TRBJ1-2 and TRBJ2-5, whereas newly diagnosed disease favored TRBV20-1 and TRBJ2-1. More public clonotypes were shared among persistent patients (roughly 3,000) than among newly diagnosed patients (966). The authors acknowledged the small sample size as a limitation that may reduce accuracy. Peripheral blood alone was examined, since thyroid tissue, which constituted the primary lesion, could not be accessed.

The V and J ends are trimmed by 4 bases and 3 bases, leaving 9 bases between them. The germline V gene (reference sequence) supplies CDR1 MNHEY and CDR2 SMNVEV. The CDR3 runs 13 residues from the cysteine to the phenylalanine. The DNA shown is the 39-base CDR3, in frame from base 1. The chain is made from TRBV27 and TRBJ1-1; tentative D gene TRBD1, with 5 bases matching. The sample consisted of peripheral blood mononuclear cells (PBMCs), taken when the disease was refractory, from a patient treated with antithyroid drugs. The TCR was taken from a female donor with Graves disease. The CDR3 region: CASSWGGDTEAFF. The nucleotide sequence reads as follows: TGTGCCAGCAGTTGGGGGGGGGACACTGAAGCTTTCTTT.